This is a list of T cell receptor beta chains from one sample in a study of shared clonotypes between healthy human individuals. Generated by immunoSEQ multiplex PCR, the TCRdb table keeps only in-frame clones and is missing some. Here the sample spans about 380,000 clones, roughly 96% being singletons. The sequenced sample consisted of memory CD8+ T cells sorted from blood. These receptors were obtained from a man between 25 and 39 years old in good health. The CDR3 runs from the conserved cysteine through the conserved F or W. Fields, in order: V gene, CDR3 length, J gene, D gene, clone size, CDR3 protein, CDR3 DNA. The D gene is left open where the match is weak. Size tells how often a clone was seen (once, few, many) or the class of an expanded clone, and some rows leave it out.

v_call: TRBV7-9
cdr3_length: 14
j_call: TRBJ2-2
d_call: TRBD1
clone_size: NA
cdr3_aa: CASSPYRGTGELFF
cdr3_nt: TGTGCCAGCAGCCCTTACAGGGGAACCGGGGAGCTGTTTTTT

v_call: TRBV9
cdr3_length: 14
j_call: TRBJ1-3
d_call: NA
clone_size: NA
cdr3_aa: CASSRDNSGNTIYF
cdr3_nt: TGTGCCAGCAGCCGGGACAACTCTGGAAACACCATATATTTT

v_call: TRBV30
cdr3_length: 17
j_call: TRBJ2-3
d_call: TRBD2
clone_size: NA
cdr3_aa: CAWSGPTSGSRADTQYF
cdr3_nt: TGTGCCTGGAGTGGGCCGACTAGCGGGAGTCGGGCAGATACGCAGTATTTT

v_call: TRBV30
cdr3_length: 13
j_call: TRBJ1-5
d_call: NA
clone_size: NA
cdr3_aa: CAWRRDSNQPQHF
cdr3_nt: TGTGCCTGGAGGAGGGATAGCAATCAGCCCCAGCATTTT

v_call: TRBV10-3
cdr3_length: 16
j_call: TRBJ1-6
d_call: NA
clone_size: NA
cdr3_aa: CAISESRQGANSPLHF
cdr3_nt: TGTGCCATCAGTGAGTCGAGGCAGGGCGCTAATTCACCCCTCCACTTT

v_call: TRBV6-5
cdr3_length: 12
j_call: TRBJ2-2
d_call: NA
clone_size: once
cdr3_aa: CASSYQGGELFF
cdr3_nt: TGTGCCAGCAGTTATCAGGGCGGGGAGCTGTTTTTT

v_call: TRBV27
cdr3_length: 16
j_call: TRBJ1-2
d_call: TRBD1
clone_size: NA
cdr3_aa: CASRRDRNPPNYGYTF
cdr3_nt: TGTGCCAGCCGCCGGGACAGGAATCCTCCTAACTATGGCTACACCTTC

v_call: TRBV28
cdr3_length: 14
j_call: TRBJ1-2
d_call: NA
clone_size: NA
cdr3_aa: CASSEGVKEYGYTF
cdr3_nt: TGTGCCAGCAGTGAAGGGGTCAAGGAGTATGGCTACACCTTC

v_call: TRBV5-6
cdr3_length: 15
j_call: TRBJ2-7
d_call: NA
clone_size: NA
cdr3_aa: CASSLVGTHSYEQYF
cdr3_nt: TGTGCCAGCAGCTTGGTTGGGACACACTCCTACGAGCAGTACTTC

v_call: TRBV2
cdr3_length: 12
j_call: TRBJ1-1
d_call: NA
clone_size: NA
cdr3_aa: CASSRGVAEAFF
cdr3_nt: TGTGCCAGCAGTAGGGGGGTCGCTGAAGCTTTCTTT

v_call: TRBV7-9
cdr3_length: 15
j_call: TRBJ2-3
d_call: NA
clone_size: NA
cdr3_aa: CASSLGDYSTDTQYF
cdr3_nt: TGTGCCAGCAGCTTGGGTGATTATAGCACAGATACGCAGTATTTT

v_call: TRBV7-9
cdr3_length: 13
j_call: TRBJ1-5
d_call: TRBD1
clone_size: few
cdr3_aa: CASSQTGTQPQHF
cdr3_nt: TGTGCCAGCAGCCAGACAGGGACCCAGCCCCAGCATTTT

v_call: TRBV7-2
cdr3_length: 14
j_call: TRBJ2-7
d_call: NA
clone_size: NA
cdr3_aa: CASSLAEGSGEQYF
cdr3_nt: TGTGCCAGCAGCTTAGCGGAGGGCTCTGGCGAGCAGTACTTC

v_call: TRBV30
cdr3_length: 13
j_call: TRBJ2-5
d_call: NA
clone_size: NA
cdr3_aa: CAWSSGLQETQYF
cdr3_nt: TGTGCCTGGAGTAGCGGGCTACAAGAGACCCAGTACTTC

v_call: TRBV7-2
cdr3_length: 16
j_call: TRBJ2-1
d_call: TRBD2
clone_size: NA
cdr3_aa: CASSLGLASSYNEQFF
cdr3_nt: TGTGCCAGCAGCTTAGGACTAGCGAGCTCCTACAATGAGCAGTTCTTC

v_call: TRBV30
cdr3_length: 14
j_call: TRBJ2-1
d_call: NA
clone_size: NA
cdr3_aa: CAWSVGGSPNEQFF
cdr3_nt: TGTGCCTGGAGTGTAGGGGGGAGCCCCAATGAGCAGTTCTTC

v_call: TRBV7-9
cdr3_length: 11
j_call: TRBJ2-1
d_call: NA
clone_size: NA
cdr3_aa: CASSAYNEQFF
cdr3_nt: TGTGCCAGCAGCGCATACAATGAGCAGTTCTTC

v_call: TRBV6-6
cdr3_length: 13
j_call: TRBJ2-7
d_call: NA
clone_size: NA
cdr3_aa: CASRLSGTYEQYF
cdr3_nt: TGTGCCAGCAGACTAAGTGGGACGTACGAGCAGTACTTC

v_call: TRBV9
cdr3_length: 13
j_call: TRBJ2-3
d_call: NA
clone_size: NA
cdr3_aa: CASSPNRADTQYF
cdr3_nt: TGTGCCAGCAGCCCAAACAGGGCAGATACGCAGTATTTT

v_call: TRBV28
cdr3_length: 17
j_call: TRBJ1-3
d_call: NA
clone_size: NA
cdr3_aa: CASSTTRTRPSGNTIYF
cdr3_nt: TGTGCCAGCAGTACAACTCGAACACGGCCCTCTGGAAACACCATATATTTT

v_call: TRBV5-6
cdr3_length: 14
j_call: TRBJ1-3
d_call: NA
clone_size: NA
cdr3_aa: CASSPWDAGNTIYF
cdr3_nt: TGTGCCAGCAGCCCCTGGGACGCCGGAAACACCATATATTTT

v_call: TRBV6-5
cdr3_length: 15
j_call: TRBJ2-3
d_call: TRBD1
clone_size: NA
cdr3_aa: CASRPQGGESDTQYF
cdr3_nt: TGTGCCAGCAGACCACAGGGGGGCGAGTCAGATACGCAGTATTTT

v_call: TRBV5-4
cdr3_length: 16
j_call: TRBJ2-1
d_call: TRBD2
clone_size: NA
cdr3_aa: CASSPTGGTTYNEQFF
cdr3_nt: TGTGCCAGCAGCCCCACCGGCGGGACTACCTACAATGAGCAGTTCTTC

v_call: TRBV27
cdr3_length: 12
j_call: TRBJ1-5
d_call: NA
clone_size: once
cdr3_aa: CASRGGNQPQHF
cdr3_nt: TGTGCCAGCAGAGGGGGAAATCAGCCCCAGCATTTT

v_call: TRBV29-1
cdr3_length: 14
j_call: TRBJ2-3
d_call: TRBD2
clone_size: NA
cdr3_aa: CSVGAGGPTDTQYF
cdr3_nt: TGCAGCGTTGGAGCGGGGGGGCCCACAGATACGCAGTATTTT

v_call: TRBV7-2
cdr3_length: 16
j_call: TRBJ2-1
d_call: TRBD1
clone_size: NA
cdr3_aa: CASRLTGAGPYNEQFF
cdr3_nt: TGTGCCAGCCGCTTGACAGGGGCAGGGCCCTACAATGAGCAGTTCTTC

v_call: TRBV6-5
cdr3_length: 13
j_call: TRBJ1-2
d_call: NA
clone_size: NA
cdr3_aa: CASSAGAPYGYTF
cdr3_nt: TGTGCCAGCAGTGCGGGGGCCCCTTATGGCTACACCTTC

v_call: TRBV4-2
cdr3_length: 16
j_call: TRBJ1-5
d_call: NA
clone_size: NA
cdr3_aa: CASSQRQMGVYQPQHF
cdr3_nt: TGTGCCAGCAGCCAACGTCAAATGGGGGTGTATCAGCCCCAGCATTTT

v_call: TRBV30
cdr3_length: 11
j_call: TRBJ2-7
d_call: NA
clone_size: NA
cdr3_aa: CAWNYRREQYF
cdr3_nt: TGTGCCTGGAACTACAGGCGCGAGCAGTACTTC

v_call: TRBV5-1
cdr3_length: 13
j_call: TRBJ2-5
d_call: NA
clone_size: NA
cdr3_aa: CASSDLEVGTQYF
cdr3_nt: TGCGCCAGCAGCGACTTAGAGGTGGGGACCCAGTACTTC

v_call: TRBV19
cdr3_length: 12
j_call: TRBJ1-1
d_call: NA
clone_size: NA
cdr3_aa: CASSSVTTEAFF
cdr3_nt: TGTGCCAGTAGTTCCGTGACCACTGAAGCTTTCTTT

v_call: TRBV10-3
cdr3_length: 17
j_call: TRBJ1-3
d_call: NA
clone_size: NA
cdr3_aa: CAISESSGDTWGNTIYF
cdr3_nt: TGTGCCATCAGTGAGTCATCAGGGGACACTTGGGGAAACACCATATATTTT

v_call: TRBV10-2
cdr3_length: 14
j_call: TRBJ1-1
d_call: TRBD1
clone_size: NA
cdr3_aa: CASSVEGGGGEAFF
cdr3_nt: TGCGCCAGCAGTGTTGAAGGGGGCGGGGGTGAAGCTTTCTTT